This entry describes one T cell receptor beta chain. There is no known antigen for this receptor. No much larger clonotype is one base removed from it; base qualities were not supplied. Libraries were made using RT-PCR. Sequencing relied on an Illumina HiSeq 2500. TCRdb handled the public reads itself, with Q25 trimming in fastp and clone calling in MiXCR, and kept productive beta chains. Each entry is one CDR3 protein sequence, shown with its most common DNA and genes. In this sample the table shows 630,000 or so distinct CDR3 sequences, more than 15% of which occur a single time. Of the sample, roughly 12% is held by the ten largest clones. These data come from a study of response to subunit inactivated influenza vaccine (dated by TCRdb to the late 2010s). A note on the overall study: To follow how T cells responded to a trivalent subunit inactivated influenza vaccine, the researchers relied on deep quantitative profiling of the T cell receptor repertoire.

The CDR3 holds 15 amino acids from the cysteine to the phenylalanine. CDR3 DNA only is kept here, 45 bases in frame from base 1. Trimming takes 5 bases off V and 1 base off J; junction bases not matched to a gene: 7. General study outcomes and caveats: The authors suggested that each seasonal influenza vaccination may recruit only a limited number of new T cells.

The sequence was collected from a man aged 45-65 years who received an inactivated influenza vaccine. Donor details come from another sample of the same person, matched by shared clones. Sequences were derived from PBMCs from blood, sampled 11 to 12 days after vaccination. The sequence is built from TRBV12-3 or TRBV12-4 and TRBJ2-5; the central 7 bases match TRBD2. The CDR3 amino acid sequence is: CASSTLGGIQETQYF. Here is the DNA: TGTGCCAGCAGTACCCTCGGGGGGATCCAAGAGACCCAGTACTTC.